The 13 T cell receptor beta chains presented below share a single source sample, sequenced in a study of blood T cell repertoires in COVID-19. Sequencing used immunoSEQ multiplex PCR; TCRdb keeps in-frame clones, though not all of them. The data contain about 84,000 clones, approximately 80% of them singletons. The specimen sequenced was peripheral blood. These receptor sequences come from an older man with acute or convalescent COVID-19.

This chain joins TRBV19 and TRBJ2-2; D is ambiguous. The germline V gene encodes CDR1 LNHDA and CDR2 SQIVND (reference sequence). The CDR3 runs 15 residues. V lost 2 bases and J lost 2, with 9 bases in between. The chain's CDR3 is CASSIIKFNTGELFF. The CDR3 nucleotides read TGTGCCAGTAGTATAATCAAATTCAACACCGGGGAGCTGTTTTTT.

The V gene is TRBV5-1, the J gene TRBJ2-3, with 8 bases fitting TRBD1. CDR1 and CDR2 (germline): SGHRS, YFSETQ. The CDR3 contains 16 residues. Trimming took 2 bases from V and 4 from J; bases not matched to a gene: 9. The CDR3 here is CASSLEGQGRPDTQYF. The DNA of the CDR3 is TGCGCCAGCAGCTTAGAAGGACAGGGTCGCCCAGATACGCAGTATTTT.

The V gene is TRBV7-9, the J gene TRBJ1-6; TRBD1 matches 7 bases. CDR3 length equals 17 residues. Germline CDR1 SEHNR, CDR2 FQNEAQ (reference sequence). V trimming: 4 bases; J trimming: 2 bases; junction bases outside the gene matches: 8. The CDR3 nucleotides are TGTGCCAGCAGCTCACGTTCCGGGACAGCCTATAATTCACCCCTCCACTTT. Translation: CASSSRSGTAYNSPLHF.

This clone was recorded once. The chain uses TRBV2 and TRBJ1-2; 8 nucleotides align to TRBD1. CDR3 length: 13 residues. The V segment lost 6 bases and the J segment 6 bases; nucleotides outside the gene matches: 6. Germline V gene lookup returns CDR1 SNHLY and CDR2 FYNNEI. The CDR3 region is CASRQQGVDGYTF. CDR3 DNA: TGTGCCAGCAGGCAACAGGGGGTAGATGGCTACACCTTC.

This chain links TRBV19 with TRBJ2-6; D possibly corresponds to TRBD1 (5 bases). Germline CDR1 LNHDA, CDR2 SQIVND (reference sequence). The germline V and J ends were trimmed by 5 bases and 2 bases, with 13 bases remaining between them. The CDR3 consists of 16 residues. The CDR3 sequence: CASSGRETTGANVLTF. Here the CDR3 DNA reads TGTGCCAGTAGTGGCAGGGAAACAACTGGGGCCAACGTCCTGACTTTC. Full variable domain (missing parts from reference TRBV19 and TRBJ2-6): DGGITQSPKYLFRKEGQNVTLSCEQNLNHDAMYWYRQDPGQGLRLIYYSQIVNDFQKGDIAEGYSVSREKKESFPLTVTSAQKNPTAFYLCASSGRETTGANVLTFGAGSRLTVL.

This clone has just a few counts. The chain couples TRBV9 to TRBJ1-1; D is ambiguous. Trimming cost V 0 bases and J 8 bases, with 11 bases left between them. The CDR3 loop spans 13 amino acids. Germline assignment: CDR1 SGDLS and CDR2 YYNGEE. The CDR3 region is CASSVAPGLEAFF. CDR3 nucleotides: TGTGCCAGCAGCGTAGCCCCCGGTTTGGAAGCTTTCTTT.

In this sample, this clone turned up a few times. The chain combines TRBV4-1 with TRBJ2-3; 10 positions agree with TRBD2. This CDR3 is 19 amino acids long. CDR1 is MGHRA and CDR2 is YSYEKL in the germline V gene. V shed 1 base and J 0 bases; nucleotides not matched to a gene: 10. CDR3 DNA sequence: TGCGCCAGCAGCCAAGTACACACTAGCGGGGTCCCTAGCACAGATACGCAGTATTTT. Residues: CASSQVHTSGVPSTDTQYF.

The chain carries TRBV5-5 and TRBJ2-3; 7 nucleotides agree with TRBD1. Trimming removed 4 bases from V and 2 bases from J; junction bases left unmatched: 16. The CDR3 consists of 18 residues. CDR1 is SGHKS, CDR2 YYEKEE, per germline (reference sequence). The CDR3 DNA sequence: TGTGCCAGCAGCCCGTTCCCCCCGGGACAGACGATCACAGATACGCAGTATTTT. The encoded protein is CASSPFPPGQTITDTQYF.

This rearrangement joins TRBV30 to TRBJ1-1; no reliable D call. Germline CDR1 is GTSNPN and CDR2 is SVGIG (reference sequence). Trimming took off 0 bases at V and 1 base at J, with 6 bases between the two ends. This CDR3 has 13 amino acids. The CDR3 protein is CAWSVEWNTEAFF. The CDR3 nucleotides are TGTGCCTGGAGTGTAGAGTGGAACACTGAAGCTTTCTTT.

The gene calls are TRBV9 and TRBJ2-2, with TRBD2 identical over 9 bases. Germline assignment: CDR1 SGDLS and CDR2 YYNGEE. CDR3 length: 15 amino acids. J was trimmed by 5 bases and V by 4 bases; bases with no gene match: 6. The CDR3 loop is CASSYGLALTGELFF. CDR3 DNA: TGTGCCAGCAGCTACGGACTAGCGCTTACCGGGGAGCTGTTTTTT.

The rearrangement joins TRBV19 to TRBJ1-1; 9 positions match TRBD1. CDR1 is LNHDA, CDR2 SQIVND, per germline (reference sequence). V was clipped by 5 bases and J by 5 bases; unmatched bases: 9. The CDR3 runs to 15 residues. This CDR3 is CASSPWGQGWTEAFF. The CDR3 bases are TGTGCCAGTAGTCCCTGGGGACAGGGTTGGACTGAAGCTTTCTTT.

The V and J genes are TRBV6-6 and TRBJ2-3; tentative D call: TRBD2 (6 bases). This CDR3 contains 16 residues. Trimming pared 6 bases from V and 5 bases from J, leaving 21 bases between. The germline V gene encodes CDR1 MNHNY and CDR2 SVGAGI (reference sequence). The CDR3 DNA reads as TGTGCCAGCAGGAGACTCCCGGGAGAAAAGGAAGATACGCAGTATTTT. Translation: CASRRLPGEKEDTQYF.

This chain joins TRBV19 and TRBJ1-1; a possible D gene is TRBD1 (5 bases). V was trimmed by 4 bases and J by 1 base, leaving 7 bases between them. Germline CDR1 and CDR2: LNHDA and SQIVND (reference sequence). This CDR3 is 13 amino acids long. The CDR3 DNA sequence: TGTGCCAGTAGTAACGGGGGGAACACTGAAGCTTTCTTT. Translation gives CASSNGGNTEAFF.